These T cell receptor beta chains were read from a single sample in a study of blood T cell repertoires in COVID-19. The data were produced by immunoSEQ multiplex PCR, yet TCRdb's version contains in-frame clones alone and is incomplete. The table shows 95,000 to 150,000 clones, with about 86% occurring only once. Sequenced sample: peripheral blood. These receptors were collected from a man older than 75 with active or convalescent COVID-19. Both conserved end residues are part of each CDR3.

TRBV9 | 14 | CASSVAVARTEAFF
TRBV20-1 | 13 | CSVRDRDQETQYF
TRBV9 | 14 | CASSVASGVYEQFF
TRBV20-1 | 14 | CSASNAEGTDTQYF
TRBV12-3/TRBV12-4 | 13 | CASSLRTGGLRDF
TRBV13 | 15 | CASSSQVRSSYEQYF
TRBV7-2 | 15 | CASSLRETPNYGYTF
TRBV6-2/TRBV6-3 | 15 | CASSQFQGGTDTQYF
TRBV7-2 | 12 | CASNFGTGELFF
TRBV5-6 | 15 | CASSSYDRDLFSRYF
TRBV6-5 | 14 | CASSDNLGNTEAFF
TRBV7-8 | 15 | CASSLRGQGSYGYTF
TRBV19 | 12 | CASSIIGSGYTF
TRBV28 | 15 | CASSPMTGDYNEQFF
TRBV19 | 13 | CASHRVGSEKLFF
TRBV7-8 | 12 | CASSPTRDTQYF
TRBV5-1 | 14 | CASSSVGDGTEAFF
TRBV7-3 | 15 | CASSSSGGAYNEQFF
TRBV10-3 | 14 | CAIGTGAGANVLTF
TRBV9 | 17 | CASSDGTGGSSNEKLFF
TRBV5-4 | 14 | CASSLARTTDTQYF
TRBV5-1 | 15 | CASSLKGASDEKLFF
TRBV10-1 | 14 | CASSYRGRDEKLFF
TRBV5-4 | 14 | CASSSKRGYNEQFF
TRBV6-2/TRBV6-3 | 14 | CASSPRGGPYEQYF
TRBV6-2/TRBV6-3 | 17 | CASSFLWTSGGTDTQYF
TRBV30 | 13 | CAWSVEGNQPQHF
TRBV28 | 14 | CASSLATSGDEQYF
TRBV6-5 | 15 | CASSYTDRATDTQYF
TRBV3-1/TRBV3-2 | 15 | CASSQDTLPGRPQHF
TRBV27 | 20 | CASSAYLRGLAGAPGGELFF
TRBV9 | 15 | CASSALAGGQETQYF
TRBV27 | 15 | CASSFWGGEFGEQYF
TRBV6-5 | 16 | CASSYSVNRKDSPLHF
TRBV18 | 16 | CASSPPGLRRDSPLHF
TRBV3-1/TRBV3-2 | 15 | CASSQGGGYNSPLHF
TRBV4-1 | 15 | CASSQDLRQDYEQYF
TRBV5-1 | 13 | CASSLAGTLEQFF
TRBV19 | 15 | CASSITWEGLDGYTF
TRBV7-3 | 13 | CASRSTGITEAFF
TRBV6-4 | 15 | CASRPGHLNTGELFF